The clone carrying this TCR beta chain has more than one count but fewer than ten. What it binds is not known. A single record per CDR3 protein comes from TCRdb applying MiXCR to the reads. The sample holds fewer than 900,000 distinct CDR3 sequences, 29% seen once. The sample comes from a study of T cell repertoires in cytomegalovirus infection. Study-level background: It was recently identified HLA-C-restricted and well-studied HLA-B-restricted CMV epitopes that the study used.

The receptor comes from a human donor in good health (CMV status not recorded). Some clones in this sample may be carry-over from other donors' samples. The material was cultured CD8+ T cells from PBMCs, obtained from culture after CMV antigen stimulation.

In DNA, the CDR3 is TGTGCCAGCAGTGAAGTCAGGAATTCACCCCTCCACTTT. It codes for CASSEVRNSPLHF. The V gene is TRBV6-1, the J gene TRBJ1-6; D is unresolved. CDR1 and CDR2 from the germline V gene are MNHNS and SASEGT. V was trimmed by 1 base and J by 7 bases, leaving 5 bases between them. The CDR3 length is 13 residues.